The T cell receptor beta chain under discussion was sequenced for a study of cytomegalovirus exposure and HLA in healthy donors (dated by TCRdb to 2017 to 2019). For the wider study: In an earlier analysis of some 550 of the donors, 276 Gb of sequence data and some 100 million unique TCR beta sequences from 180 million or so T cells were reported. Both class I and class II loci were covered by HLA typing, at four-digit resolution. A later genetic analysis used genome-wide SNP genotypes for about 60% of the roughly 700 donors, treating that subset as a discovery cohort. Donor age, sex, ethnicity and CMV serostatus were compiled alongside the repertoire data. An earlier analysis of 587 of the donors used high-throughput TCR beta sequencing to judge whether each TCR beta V gene segment behaved as functional or pseudogenic. Every repertoire in the discovery cohort had been generated on one and the same sequencing platform. Among around 400 genotyped donors of the cohort, an average of about 240,000 unique TCR beta nucleotide sequences were sequenced per donor, roughly 18% of them non-productive. To predict cytomegalovirus infection status, the study combined high-throughput TCR immunosequencing, statistical association of individual TCRs with disease status, and machine learning. A later analysis re-analyzed previously published TCR beta repertoires from roughly 600 donors and added high-resolution HLA genotyping to study TCR occurrence patterns. The number of donors typed differed by locus, with 629-630 for A, B, C, DRB1 and DQB1, 522 for DQA1, 600 to 610 for DPA1, and 450 to 480 for DPB1. The genetic ancestry cluster associated with self-reported Caucasian donors included 65% to 90% of the 350 to 500 genotyped donors. Along with the roughly 700-subject first cohort, a separate validation cohort of over a hundred different subjects was used. Roughly five DR-DQ haplotypes were handled as single units for association and clustering because linkage in the cohort was strong. The aim of the study was to test whether cataloging public T cell receptors could identify signatures of past pathogen exposure. The later analysis used no new phenotypic data to find candidate immune exposures, relying instead on TCR beta sequences and their occurrence across donors. Around 320 gigabases of sequencing data and 70 million to 100 million unique TCR sequences were included in an early release covering about 620 HLA-typed donors. The T cell repertoires of roughly 660 subjects were profiled by immunosequencing and related to cytomegalovirus serostatus.

Remarks on this clone: Its antigen is unknown. Base qualities are not recorded, but no much larger clone differs from it by a single base.

The cohort comprised under 700 healthy bone marrow donors. Cohort members were all nominally healthy when sampled, although unrecorded immune exposures were likely present. The donor tested CMV seronegative, placing the donor among the 350 or so seronegative members of the cohort. Every donor gave a peripheral blood sample, and the peripheral blood mononuclear cells from that sample were used for TCR beta sequencing. The Qiagen DNeasy Blood Extraction Kit was used to extract genomic DNA from the blood cell samples. Library generation was performed with the immunoSEQ multiplex PCR assay. For the multiplex PCR, a mixture combining 60 forward primers for TCR Vbeta segments and 13 reverse primers for TCR Jbeta segments was used. Amplification of the CDR3 region of rearranged TCR beta genes was performed with a multiplex PCR assay on genomic DNA. The amplified TCR beta libraries were sequenced on the Illumina HiSeq System as 87-base-pair reads. For the original study's pipeline: In a later analysis, 77 million or so unique TCR beta chains were counted across the roughly 610 repertoires, and approximately 9.9 million of these chains were shared by at least two donors. Raw reads were error-corrected and collapsed into unique sequences by a nearest-neighbor algorithm in which closely related sequences were merged to remove PCR and sequencing errors. V, D and J gene segments were assigned by aligning CDR3 sequences to IMGT reference sequences. Each retained sequence needed at least a six-nucleotide match to both a V gene segment and a J gene segment. A rearrangement was called productive if the CDR3 had no stop codons and remained in frame with V and J, and every other rearrangement was called non-productive. Following IMGT convention, CDR3 was defined as the stretch from the second conserved V-encoded cysteine to the conserved J-encoded phenylalanine. In an earlier analysis of around 570 of the donors, sequences lacking an unambiguous match to a single V gene segment were excluded. An earlier analysis of some 500 of the donors classified V segments as functional when productive rearrangements were above 56.7% and as segregating when the standard deviation between donors was above 5%. To diagnose cytomegalovirus status from the catalog of TCR beta chain sequences, a statistical classification framework was built. V and J gene assignment, in a later analysis, came from comparing TCR nucleotide sequences with IMGT/GENE-DB human TR gene sequences. Using the TCRdist pipeline, a later analysis assigned CDR3 sequences along with most-parsimonious VDJ recombination scenarios. In a later analysis, each TCR beta chain was defined by its CDR3 amino acid sequence together with its V-gene family, and reads without a unique V-gene family were excluded. As a way to deal with suspected cross-contamination and a sequencing artifact, a later analysis dropped more than 500 nucleotide sequences that were highly shared and had low generation probability. A later analysis calculated a clonal expansion index for each public chain from normalized within-repertoire ranks of inferred template counts. A later analysis computed generation probabilities with a VDJ recombination model fitted to out-of-frame rearrangements, and checked the results against IGoR. In a later analysis, TCR-TCR, TCR-HLA and TCR-CMV co-occurrence was scored with hypergeometric tests, and a repertoire-size bias correction was applied to TCR pairs. A later analysis estimated false discovery rates by permuting HLA or CMV assignments 20 times. A later analysis grouped co-occurring TCRs with DBSCAN, adding TCRdist sequence similarity when clustering within HLA-allele-positive subsets. For co-occurrence clustering, repertoires with fewer than 30,000 or more than 120,000 public chains were excluded, along with roughly 5 repertoires with anomalous nucleotide sharing. Sourced from immuneACCESS, this table was stored by TCRdb with only in-frame sequences that have V and J called. A share of the clones is absent; for the studies checked, an unresolved V gene accounts for under half, and the remainder has no known explanation. Clone size and the V and J calls come from that table; the DNA yielded D and trimming. In this sample the table shows about 120,000 clones, roughly 78% of which occur a single time. About 4% of the sample is held by the ten biggest clonotypes.

From a lookup of the germline V gene, CDR1 and CDR2 are KGHSH and LQKENI. From the cysteine up to the phenylalanine, the CDR3 has a length of 13 residues. Just the 39-base CDR3 DNA is kept, in frame starting at base 1. V was cut back by 4 bases and J by 7 bases, leaving a gap of 11 bases between them. Findings and caveats that apply to the study as a whole: For the cohort, immune exposure information was limited to CMV serostatus. In an earlier analysis of several hundred of the donors, most TCR beta V segments were observed in productive rearrangements about 90% or about 30% of the time, broadly matching IMGT annotations. A later genetic analysis associated a missense DCLRE1C variant with V-gene and J-gene trimming of TCR beta chains, and an independent cohort replicated the association. A later analysis reported that several top co-occurrence clusters appeared linked to parvovirus B19, influenza, CMV and Epstein-Barr virus. A cluster of highly shared sequence variants was judged likely to represent a technical artifact of the sequencing pipeline. In the study, approximately 150 TCR beta chains were listed as associated with cytomegalovirus. In both the original and validation cohorts, the classifier was reported to diagnose cytomegalovirus status with high specificity and sensitivity. Compared with the 666-donor mean, donors in an Asian-associated ancestry cluster had fewer N-insertions in productive TCRs, according to a later genetic analysis. A later analysis found that TCR association rates varied across HLA loci, with DRB1 alleles showing the most associated TCRs and HLA-C alleles the fewest. According to the authors, the approach could potentially be generalized to other disease states and immunological phenotypes. Correlated functional status among segregating V segments might be attributable to linkage disequilibrium, but an unknown experimental factor could not be ruled out. HLA typing was unavailable for some donors at each locus, so association tests used only the typed subset. In vitro tests confirmed that a few of the cytomegalovirus-associated TCR beta chains recognize cytomegalovirus antigens. While some public TCRs were present in many individuals, most TCR sequences turned up only very rarely across donors. Strong co-occurrence of HLA alleles, especially DR and DQ, made assigning TCR associations to individual alleles difficult. Because the 87-base-pair reads could not distinguish some IMGT-functional V segments, including TRBV6-2 and TRBV6-3, those segments were excluded. Roughly uniform sequencing depth across donors was assumed in presence/absence analyses, although this assumption may not hold. Because counts were too low, approximately 15 rarely observed V segments, including chromosome 9 orphons, were excluded from the earlier analysis of several hundred of the donors. According to a later analysis, most CMV-associated TCR beta chains appeared to be HLA-restricted, and the HLA associations seemed to be driven largely by CMV exposure. The cohort was sequenced for TCR beta chains only, and without alpha or paired-chain data the features that could be detected were limited. A further reported finding was that TCR beta sequences accurately predicted the HLA-A and HLA-B alleles for most subjects in the first cohort. A later analysis associated 15,000 to 20,000 TCR beta sequences with specific HLA alleles at a false discovery rate of 0.05. In a later analysis, HLA-associated TCR beta chains were found to be more clonally expanded and to have lower generation probabilities than equally common non-associated chains.

Sequencing was carried out using PBMCs. This chain is built from TRBV18 and TRBJ1-5; the D segment could be TRBD1, given 6 matching bases. The sequence derives from a man under 40 in good health and CMV-seronegative. The DNA sequence follows: TGTGCCAGCTCACAGGGGGTAGACCAGCCCCAGCATTTT. This sequence encodes CASSQGVDQPQHF.